Detailed here is one T cell receptor beta chain. In the original processing: From reference gene primer amplification, estimates of nucleated cell counts were derived. The table came from immunoSEQ multiplex PCR; TCRdb's copy has only in-frame clones and leaves some out. V, J and clone size were drawn from that table, and D and trimming were deduced from the DNA. In the table there are approximately 240,000 clones, approximately 83% of which are singletons. Looked up from germline, CDR1 is SGHRS and CDR2 is YFSETQ. This CDR3 comprises 13 residues. V was trimmed by 0 bases and J by 4 bases, leaving 7 bases between them. The data derive from a study of blood T cell repertoires in COVID-19. About the research overall: PBMCs, B-cell-depleted T cells, or T cells were the source of the cDNA or gDNA that made up the material.

This chain links TRBV5-1 with TRBJ1-2; D not certain. The sequence came from a woman aged 60-70 years with acute or convalescent COVID-19. Sequencing input: peripheral blood. The CDR3 bases are TGCGCCAGCAGCTTGGCAGATCGCTATGGCTACACCTTC. It yields the protein CASSLADRYGYTF.